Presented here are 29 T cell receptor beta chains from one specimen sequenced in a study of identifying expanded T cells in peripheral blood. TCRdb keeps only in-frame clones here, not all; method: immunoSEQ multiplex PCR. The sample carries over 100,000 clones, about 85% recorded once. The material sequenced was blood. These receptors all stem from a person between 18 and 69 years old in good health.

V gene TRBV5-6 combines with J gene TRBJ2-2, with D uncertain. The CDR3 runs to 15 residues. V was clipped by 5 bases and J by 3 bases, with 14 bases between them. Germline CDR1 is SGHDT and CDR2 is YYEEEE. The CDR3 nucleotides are TGTGCCAGCAGTTCCGGGCCTAGGGACACCGGGGAGCTGTTTTTT. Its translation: CASSSGPRDTGELFF.

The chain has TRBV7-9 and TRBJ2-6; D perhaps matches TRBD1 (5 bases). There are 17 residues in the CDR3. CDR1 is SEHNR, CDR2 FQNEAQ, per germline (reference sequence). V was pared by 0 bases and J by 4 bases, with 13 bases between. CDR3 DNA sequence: TGTGCCAGCAGCTTAGCCCAGGGTTGGAAGGGGGCCAACGTCCTGACTTTC. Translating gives CASSLAQGWKGANVLTF. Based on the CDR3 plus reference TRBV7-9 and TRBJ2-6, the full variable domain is DTGVSQNPRHKITKRGQNVTFRCDPISEHNRLYWYRQTLGQGPEFLTYFQNEAQLEKSRLLSDRFSAERPKGSFSTLEIQRTEQGDSAMYLCASSLAQGWKGANVLTFGAGSRLTVL.

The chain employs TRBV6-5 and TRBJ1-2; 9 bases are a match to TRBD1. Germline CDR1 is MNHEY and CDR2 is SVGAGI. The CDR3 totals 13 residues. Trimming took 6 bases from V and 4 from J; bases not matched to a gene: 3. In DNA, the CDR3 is TGTGCCAGCAGACTGGACAGGGGCTATGGCTACACCTTC. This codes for CASRLDRGYGYTF.

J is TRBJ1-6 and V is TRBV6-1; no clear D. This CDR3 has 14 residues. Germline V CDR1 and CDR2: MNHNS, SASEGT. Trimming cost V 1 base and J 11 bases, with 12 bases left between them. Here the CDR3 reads CASSEGGEYTPLHF. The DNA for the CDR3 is TGTGCCAGCAGTGAAGGTGGAGAGTACACACCCCTCCACTTT.

The CDR3 protein is CSAAATGTQYF. Written as DNA, the CDR3 is TGCAGTGCCGCAGCCACGGGGACCCAGTACTTC. J is TRBJ2-5 and V is TRBV20-1; D unclear. The V end was cut by 6 bases, the J end by 7 bases, with 12 bases between. Germline V gives CDR1 DFQATT, CDR2 SNEGSKA (reference sequence). The CDR3 is 11 amino acids.

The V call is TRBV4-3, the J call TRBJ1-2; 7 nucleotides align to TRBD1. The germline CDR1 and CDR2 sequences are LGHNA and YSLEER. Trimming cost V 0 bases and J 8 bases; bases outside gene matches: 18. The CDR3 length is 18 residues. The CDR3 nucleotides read TGCGCCAGCAGCCAAGACCCCCAATACCCCGACAGGGAACGGGGCTACACCTTC. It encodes CASSQDPQYPDRERGYTF.

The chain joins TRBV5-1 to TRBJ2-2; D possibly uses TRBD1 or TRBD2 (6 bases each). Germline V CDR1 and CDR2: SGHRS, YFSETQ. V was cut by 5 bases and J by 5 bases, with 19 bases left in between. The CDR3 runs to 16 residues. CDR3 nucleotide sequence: TGCGCCAGCAGTACCATGACAGGTGGGGGGACCGGGGAGCTGTTTTTT. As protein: CASSTMTGGGTGELFF.

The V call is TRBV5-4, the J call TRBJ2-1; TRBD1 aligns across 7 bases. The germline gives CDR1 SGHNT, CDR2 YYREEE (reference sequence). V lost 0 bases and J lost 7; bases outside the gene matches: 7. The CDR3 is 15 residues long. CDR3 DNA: TGTGCCAGCAGCTTGGGTGGGACAGACTTGAATGAGCAGTTCTTC. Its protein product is CASSLGGTDLNEQFF.

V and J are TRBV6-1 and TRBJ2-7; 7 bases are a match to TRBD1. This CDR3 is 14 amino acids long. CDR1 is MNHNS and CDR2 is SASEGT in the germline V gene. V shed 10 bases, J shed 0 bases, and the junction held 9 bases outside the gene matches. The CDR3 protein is CATRPGQNSYEQYF. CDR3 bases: TGTGCCACGAGACCGGGACAGAACTCCTACGAGCAGTACTTC.

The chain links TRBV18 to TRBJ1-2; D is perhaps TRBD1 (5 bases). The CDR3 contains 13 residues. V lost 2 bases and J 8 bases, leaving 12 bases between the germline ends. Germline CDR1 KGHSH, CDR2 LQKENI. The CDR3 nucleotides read TGTGCCAGCTCACCAGGGGCTCTTGGAGGCTACACCTTC. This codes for CASSPGALGGYTF.

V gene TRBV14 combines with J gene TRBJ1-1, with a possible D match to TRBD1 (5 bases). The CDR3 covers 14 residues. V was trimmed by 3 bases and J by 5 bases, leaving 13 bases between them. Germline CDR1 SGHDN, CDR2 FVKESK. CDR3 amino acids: CASSQLDSKTEAFF. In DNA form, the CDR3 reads TGTGCCAGCAGCCAGCTAGACAGCAAGACTGAAGCTTTCTTT.

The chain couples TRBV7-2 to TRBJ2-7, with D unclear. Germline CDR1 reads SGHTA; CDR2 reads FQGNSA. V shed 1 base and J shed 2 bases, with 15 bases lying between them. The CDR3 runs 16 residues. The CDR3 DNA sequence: TGTGCCAGCAGCTTAGGATGGGGTCAGAACACCTACGAGCAGTACTTC. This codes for CASSLGWGQNTYEQYF.

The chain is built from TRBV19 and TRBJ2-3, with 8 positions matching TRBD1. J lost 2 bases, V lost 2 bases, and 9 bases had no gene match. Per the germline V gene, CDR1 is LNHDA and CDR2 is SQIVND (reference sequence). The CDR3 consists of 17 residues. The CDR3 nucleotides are TGTGCCAGTAGTATATCTATCGGACAGGGAGTCACAGATACGCAGTATTTT. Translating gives CASSISIGQGVTDTQYF.

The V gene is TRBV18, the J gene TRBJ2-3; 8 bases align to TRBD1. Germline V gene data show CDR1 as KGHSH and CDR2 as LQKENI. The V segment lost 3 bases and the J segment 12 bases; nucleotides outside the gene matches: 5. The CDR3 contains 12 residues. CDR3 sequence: CASSPAGGAQYF. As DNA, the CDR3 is TGTGCCAGCTCACCCGCAGGGGGCGCACAGTATTTT.

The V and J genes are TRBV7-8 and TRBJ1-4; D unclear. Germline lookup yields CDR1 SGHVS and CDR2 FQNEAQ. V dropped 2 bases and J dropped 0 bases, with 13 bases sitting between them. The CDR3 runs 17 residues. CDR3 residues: CASSLLAGVATNEKLFF. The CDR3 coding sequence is TGTGCCAGCAGCTTATTGGCAGGCGTTGCAACTAATGAAAAACTGTTTTTT.

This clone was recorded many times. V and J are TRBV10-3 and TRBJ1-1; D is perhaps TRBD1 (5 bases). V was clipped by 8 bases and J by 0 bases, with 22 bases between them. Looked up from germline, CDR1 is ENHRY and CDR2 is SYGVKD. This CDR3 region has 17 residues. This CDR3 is CAIRRAVMSDMNTEAFF. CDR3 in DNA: TGTGCCATCCGAAGGGCAGTAATGTCGGACATGAACACTGAAGCTTTCTTT.

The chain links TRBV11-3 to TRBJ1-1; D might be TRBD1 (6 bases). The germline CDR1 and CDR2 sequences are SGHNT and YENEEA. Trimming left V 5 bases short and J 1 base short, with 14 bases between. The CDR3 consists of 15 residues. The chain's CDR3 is CASSQGMHPNTEAFF. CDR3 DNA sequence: TGTGCCAGCAGCCAGGGGATGCACCCGAACACTGAAGCTTTCTTT. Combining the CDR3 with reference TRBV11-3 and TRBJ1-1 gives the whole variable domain EAGVVQSPRYKIIEKKQPVAFWCNPISGHNTLYWYLQNLGQGPELLIRYENEEAVDDSQLPKDRFSAERLKGVDSTLKIQPAELGDSAVYLCASSQGMHPNTEAFFGQGTRLTVV.

CDR3 sequence reads: CASSFGLAGTYEQYF. The CDR3 DNA reads TGCGCCAGCAGCTTCGGACTAGCGGGGACCTACGAGCAGTACTTC. J is TRBJ2-7 and V is TRBV5-1; 12 nucleotides line up with TRBD2. The CDR3 extends over 15 amino acids. Losses at the gene ends were 2 bases for V and 2 bases for J; bases not matched to a gene: 2. Germline-derived CDR1 and CDR2 are SGHRS and YFSETQ.

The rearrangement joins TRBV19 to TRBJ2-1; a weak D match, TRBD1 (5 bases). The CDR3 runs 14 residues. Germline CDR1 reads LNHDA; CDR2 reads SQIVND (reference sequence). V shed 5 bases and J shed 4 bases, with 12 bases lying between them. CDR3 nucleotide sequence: TGTGCCAGTAGTCTGGCAGGGTCTTACAATGAGCAGTTCTTC. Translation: CASSLAGSYNEQFF.

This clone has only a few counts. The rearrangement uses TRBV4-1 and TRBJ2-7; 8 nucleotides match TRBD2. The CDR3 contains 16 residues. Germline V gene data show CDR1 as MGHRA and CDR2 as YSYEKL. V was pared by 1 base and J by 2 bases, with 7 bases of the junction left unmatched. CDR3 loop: CASSQASLAGTYEQYF. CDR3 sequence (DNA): TGCGCCAGCAGCCAAGCTAGCCTAGCGGGTACCTACGAGCAGTACTTC.

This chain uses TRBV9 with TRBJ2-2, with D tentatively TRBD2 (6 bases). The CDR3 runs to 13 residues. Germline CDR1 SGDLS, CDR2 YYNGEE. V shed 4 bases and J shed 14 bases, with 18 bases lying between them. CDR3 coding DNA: TGTGCCAGCAGCCCCTTGGTGGGGGAGGATCTGTTTTTT. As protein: CASSPLVGEDLFF.

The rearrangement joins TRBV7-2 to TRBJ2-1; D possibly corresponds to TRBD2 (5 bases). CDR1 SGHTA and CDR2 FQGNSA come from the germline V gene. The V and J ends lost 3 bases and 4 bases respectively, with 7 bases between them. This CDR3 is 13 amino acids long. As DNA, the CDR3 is TGTGCCAGCAGCTTCGGAGGTTACAATGAGCAGTTCTTC. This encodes CASSFGGYNEQFF. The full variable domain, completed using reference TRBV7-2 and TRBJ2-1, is GAGVSQSPSNKVTEKGKDVELRCDPISGHTALYWYRQSLGQGLEFLIYFQGNSAPDKSGLPSDRFSAERTGGSVSTLTIQRTQQEDSAVYLCASSFGGYNEQFFGPGTRLTVL.

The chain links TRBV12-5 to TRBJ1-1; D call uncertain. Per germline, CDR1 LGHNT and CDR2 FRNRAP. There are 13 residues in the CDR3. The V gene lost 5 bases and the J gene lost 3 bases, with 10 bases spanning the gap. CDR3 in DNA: TGTGCTAGTGGTCCCACAGTTTACACTGAAGCTTTCTTT. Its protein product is CASGPTVYTEAFF.

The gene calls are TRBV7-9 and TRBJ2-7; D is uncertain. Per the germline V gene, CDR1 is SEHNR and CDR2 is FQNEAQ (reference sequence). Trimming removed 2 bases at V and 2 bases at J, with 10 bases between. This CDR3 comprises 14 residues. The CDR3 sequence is CASSLSRIAYEQYF. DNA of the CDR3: TGTGCCAGCAGCTTATCGCGTATAGCCTACGAGCAGTACTTC.

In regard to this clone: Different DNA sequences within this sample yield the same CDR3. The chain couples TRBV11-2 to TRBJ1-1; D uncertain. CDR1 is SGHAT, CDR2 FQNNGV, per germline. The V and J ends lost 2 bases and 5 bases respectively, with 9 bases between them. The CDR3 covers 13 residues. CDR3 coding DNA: TGTGCCAGCAGCTTACTCCGACGGACTGAAGCTTTCTTT. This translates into CASSLLRRTEAFF.

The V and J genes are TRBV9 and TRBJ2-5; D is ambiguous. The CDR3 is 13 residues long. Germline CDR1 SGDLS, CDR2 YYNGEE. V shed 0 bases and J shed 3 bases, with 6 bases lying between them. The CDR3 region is CASSVDREETQYF. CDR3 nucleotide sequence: TGTGCCAGCAGCGTAGATCGCGAAGAGACCCAGTACTTC.

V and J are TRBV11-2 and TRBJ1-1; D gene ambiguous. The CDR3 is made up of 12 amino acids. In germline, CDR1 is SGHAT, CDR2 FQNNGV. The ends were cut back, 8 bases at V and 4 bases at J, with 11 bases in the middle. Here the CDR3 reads CASEQEFTEAFF. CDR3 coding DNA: TGTGCCAGCGAGCAGGAGTTCACTGAAGCTTTCTTT.

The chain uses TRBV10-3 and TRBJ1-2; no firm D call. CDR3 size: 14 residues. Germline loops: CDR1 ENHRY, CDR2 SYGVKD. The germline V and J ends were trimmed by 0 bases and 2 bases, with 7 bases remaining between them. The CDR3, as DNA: TGTGCCATCAGTGAGTCGGGCCCCAACTATGGCTACACCTTC. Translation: CAISESGPNYGYTF.

The CDR3 sequence: CASSPGGQFHSYEQYF. The CDR3 coding sequence is TGTGCCAGCAGCCCGGGGGGCCAGTTCCACTCCTACGAGCAGTACTTC. J is TRBJ2-7 and V is TRBV5-4, with a possible D match to TRBD2 (7 bases). CDR1 and CDR2 from the germline V gene are SGHNT and YYREEE (reference sequence). CDR3 size: 16 residues. Deletions cut 4 bases from V and 0 bases from J, with 17 bases between.